This TCR beta chain emerged from a study of cytomegalovirus exposure and HLA in healthy donors. Overall study context: The roughly 660 first-cohort repertoires shared a platform with the 130 or so validation repertoires, as reported in a later analysis.

Sequencing was performed with immunoSEQ multiplex PCR; in TCRdb, only in-frame clones are kept and a portion is missing. The sample records hundreds of thousands of clones, around four fifths being singletons. The V end lost 7 bases, the J end lost 10 bases, and 22 bases lay between the germline ends. The CDR3 sequence is 14 residues long. Germline CDR1 is SNHLY and CDR2 is FYNNEI. Points from the study as a whole: According to the study, around 180 TCR beta chains were cytomegalovirus-associated. Reports indicated that the classifier achieved high specificity and sensitivity in diagnosing cytomegalovirus status.

As concerns this clone: Its antigen is currently unknown.

The TCR originated in a woman younger than 35 in good health and CMV-seronegative. The chain uses TRBV2 and TRBJ1-1; the D is unclear. The sample comprised PBMCs. DNA for the CDR3: TGTGCCAGCATTGACTCCCCGGGAACCTCTCGAGCTTTCTTT. Its translation is CASIDSPGTSRAFF.